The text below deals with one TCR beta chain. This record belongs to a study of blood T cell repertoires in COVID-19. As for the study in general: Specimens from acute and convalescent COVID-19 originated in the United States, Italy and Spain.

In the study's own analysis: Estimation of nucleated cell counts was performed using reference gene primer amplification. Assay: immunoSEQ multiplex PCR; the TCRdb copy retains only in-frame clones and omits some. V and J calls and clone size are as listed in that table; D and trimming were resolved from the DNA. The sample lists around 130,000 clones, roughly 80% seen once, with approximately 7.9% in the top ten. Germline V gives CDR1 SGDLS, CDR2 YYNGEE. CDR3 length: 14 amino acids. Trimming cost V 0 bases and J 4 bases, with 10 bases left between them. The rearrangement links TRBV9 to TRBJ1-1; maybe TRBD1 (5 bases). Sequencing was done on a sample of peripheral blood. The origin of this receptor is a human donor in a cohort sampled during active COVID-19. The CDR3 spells CASSVDGGGTEAFF. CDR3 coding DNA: TGTGCCAGCAGCGTAGACGGGGGAGGCACTGAAGCTTTCTTT.